These 20 T cell receptor beta chains were sequenced from one sample in a study of shared clonotypes between healthy human individuals. Assay used: immunoSEQ multiplex PCR; TCRdb lists only in-frame clones, some missing. The sample records roughly 2.1 million clones, about 93% being singletons. Naivety among CD8 cells was defined by CD45RO negativity and positive CCR7 selection, thereby excluding terminally differentiated effector memory CD45RA+ cells. Sequencing input: naive CD8+ T cells from PBMCs. These receptors were obtained from a young man in good health. Some clones in this sample may be carry-over from other donors' samples.

The genes are TRBV7-2 and TRBJ2-3; no clear D gene. CDR3 size: 13 residues. Trimming cost V 4 bases and J 6 bases, with 11 bases left between them. Per the germline V gene, CDR1 is SGHTA and CDR2 is FQGNSA. CDR3 in amino acids: CASSSISRDTQYF. The CDR3 nucleotides are TGTGCCAGCAGCTCGATAAGCAGGGATACGCAGTATTTT.

This chain uses TRBV5-4 with TRBJ2-1, with D tentatively TRBD2 (5 bases). The CDR3 consists of 15 residues. Germline V CDR1 and CDR2: SGHNT, YYREEE (reference sequence). Deletions cut 0 bases from V and 7 bases from J, with 14 bases between. The CDR3 coding sequence is TGTGCCAGCAGCTTGGTAGCCGGACTCTCGAATGAGCAGTTCTTC. It translates to CASSLVAGLSNEQFF.

The chain is built from TRBV5-1 and TRBJ2-5; D ambiguous. The CDR3 length is 14 residues. V lost 0 bases and J lost 5, with 11 bases in between. In germline, CDR1 is SGHRS, CDR2 YFSETQ. The CDR3 loop is CASSLATGTETQYF. The CDR3, as DNA: TGCGCCAGCAGCTTGGCCACCGGCACGGAGACCCAGTACTTC.

This clone was observed once. The V and J genes are TRBV4-3 and TRBJ2-1; 11 nucleotides agree with TRBD2. Unmatched junction bases numbered 6, after V lost 3 bases and J lost 8 bases. The germline gives CDR1 LGHNA, CDR2 YSLEER. This CDR3 region has 15 residues. This chain's CDR3 is CASSQVYSGRDEQFF. CDR3 nucleotides: TGCGCCAGCAGCCAGGTCTATAGCGGGAGGGATGAGCAGTTCTTC.

A few counts support this clone. V usage is TRBV19 and J usage is TRBJ2-7; 7 bases align to TRBD2. CDR1 and CDR2 (germline): LNHDA, SQIVND (reference sequence). CDR3 length: 15 amino acids. V lost 6 bases to trimming and J lost 0 bases; unmatched junction nucleotides: 8. CDR3 residues: CASRTRDYPSYEQYF. The CDR3 DNA sequence: TGTGCCAGTAGGACACGGGACTACCCCTCCTACGAGCAGTACTTC.

The J gene is TRBJ2-3, the V gene TRBV15; D not resolved. CDR1 is LNHNV, CDR2 YYDKDF, per germline (reference sequence). The CDR3 totals 13 residues. The germline V and J ends were trimmed by 9 bases and 6 bases, with 16 bases remaining between them. The CDR3 reads CATKDNPGDTQYF. The CDR3 coding sequence is TGTGCCACGAAAGACAACCCTGGGGATACGCAGTATTTT.

About this clone: The sample carries other DNA sequences with the same CDR3. The V call is TRBV6-5, the J call TRBJ2-7, with a weak D call TRBD2 (5 bases). The CDR3 extends over 13 amino acids. V lost 0 bases, J lost 6 bases, and 9 bases lay in between. Germline V gene data show CDR1 as MNHEY and CDR2 as SVGAGI. The CDR3 DNA sequence: TGTGCCAGCAGTTACTCTGAGGGCGTCGAGCAGTACTTC. Protein product: CASSYSEGVEQYF.

This chain uses TRBV6-5 with TRBJ2-2, with a tentative D call TRBD2 (6 bases). The V gene lost 0 bases and the J gene lost 5 bases, with 10 bases spanning the gap. CDR3 length: 15 residues. Germline CDR1 MNHEY, CDR2 SVGAGI. For the CDR3, the DNA is TGTGCCAGCAGTTACTCGTTCGGGGGTACCGGGGAGCTGTTTTTT. It codes for CASSYSFGGTGELFF.

The chain links TRBV7-9 to TRBJ2-1; possible D gene TRBD2, 5 bases. Germline values: CDR1 SEHNR, CDR2 FQNEAQ (reference sequence). The CDR3 has 16 amino acids. Trimming shortened V by 1 base and J by 0 bases, and 10 bases separated the two germline ends. CDR3 sequence: CASSLGAGNSYNEQFF. The CDR3 bases are TGTGCCAGCAGCTTAGGGGCCGGGAACTCCTACAATGAGCAGTTCTTC. Drawing the rest from reference TRBV7-9 and TRBJ2-1, the complete variable domain is DTGVSQNPRHKITKRGQNVTFRCDPISEHNRLYWYRQTLGQGPEFLTYFQNEAQLEKSRLLSDRFSAERPKGSFSTLEIQRTEQGDSAMYLCASSLGAGNSYNEQFFGPGTRLTVL.

V and J are TRBV19 and TRBJ2-1, with 11 bases lining up with TRBD2. Germline CDR1 is LNHDA and CDR2 is SQIVND (reference sequence). The CDR3 runs to 15 residues. The ends lost 3 bases at V and 6 bases at J; junction bases unmatched: 4. CDR3 in amino acids: CASSMLAGGSNEQFF. In DNA form, the CDR3 reads TGTGCCAGTAGTATGCTAGCGGGAGGAAGCAATGAGCAGTTCTTC.

The rearrangement links TRBV28 to TRBJ2-5; 7 nucleotides align to TRBD1. The CDR3 loop spans 16 amino acids. Germline V gene sequence: CDR1 MDHEN, CDR2 SYDVKM. V gave up 2 bases and J gave up 4 bases; unmatched junction bases: 10. The CDR3 reads CASSLRDRILGETQYF. DNA of the CDR3: TGTGCCAGCAGTTTAAGGGACAGAATCCTTGGAGAGACCCAGTACTTC.

The chain links TRBV27 to TRBJ1-5; a possible D gene is TRBD1 (6 bases). Trimming removed 6 bases from V and 3 bases from J, with 12 bases in between. The CDR3 is 14 amino acids. Germline-derived CDR1 and CDR2 are MNHEY and SMNVEV (reference sequence). The CDR3 spells CASSTRGNNQPQHF. The CDR3 region has the DNA TGTGCCAGCAGCACGAGGGGGAACAATCAGCCCCAGCATTTT.

The chain links TRBV5-6 to TRBJ1-1; D not certain. CDR3 length: 13 residues. V dropped 0 bases and J dropped 1 base, with 4 bases sitting between them. Looked up from germline, CDR1 is SGHDT and CDR2 is YYEEEE. The chain's CDR3 is CASSLATNTEAFF. For the CDR3, the DNA is TGTGCCAGCAGCTTGGCTACGAACACTGAAGCTTTCTTT. Drawing the rest from reference TRBV5-6 and TRBJ1-1, the complete variable domain is DAGVTQSPTHLIKTRGQQVTLRCSPKSGHDTVSWYQQALGQGPQFIFQYYEEEERQRGNFPDRFSGHQFPNYSSELNVNALLLGDSALYLCASSLATNTEAFFGQGTRLTVV.

CDR3 region: CASSLSGVGVGTEAFF. The DNA of the CDR3 is TGCGCCAGCAGCTTGTCGGGGGTGGGCGTGGGCACTGAAGCTTTCTTT. The rearrangement joins TRBV5-1 to TRBJ1-1, with D possibly TRBD1 on 5 matching bases. The CDR3 contains 16 residues. The V gene's germline CDR1 is SGHRS and CDR2 YFSETQ. V was clipped by 1 base and J by 4 bases, with 17 bases between them. Full variable domain (missing parts from reference TRBV5-1 and TRBJ1-1): KAGVTQTPRYLIKTRGQQVTLSCSPISGHRSVSWYQQTPGQGLQFLFEYFSETQRNKGNFPGRFSGRQFSNSRSEMNVSTLELGDSALYLCASSLSGVGVGTEAFFGQGTRLTVV.

The chain has TRBV30 and TRBJ1-2; TRBD1 agrees at 9 bases. J lost 8 bases, V lost 4 bases, and 17 bases had no gene match. The CDR3 contains 16 residues. From germline, CDR1 is GTSNPN and CDR2 SVGIG (reference sequence). The CDR3 DNA follows: TGTGCCTGGAAACGGGAGGACAGGGGTAGATCGGGAGGCTACACCTTC. This encodes CAWKREDRGRSGGYTF.

V gene TRBV7-9 combines with J gene TRBJ1-1; D may be TRBD1 (6 bases). Germline V gene lookup returns CDR1 SEHNR and CDR2 FQNEAQ (reference sequence). The CDR3 is 18 residues long. V lost 4 bases and J 0 bases, leaving 21 bases between the germline ends. CDR3 nucleotides: TGTGCCAGCAGCTCCAGCATCCCAGGGGACACAATGAACACTGAAGCTTTCTTT. Translation gives CASSSSIPGDTMNTEAFF.

V gene TRBV12-5 combines with J gene TRBJ2-2, with no clear D. Germline V CDR1 and CDR2: LGHNT, FRNRAP. Trimming stripped 3 bases from V and 3 bases from J, with 5 bases between. This CDR3 is built from 13 residues. CDR3 residues: CASGLSDTGELFF. In nucleotides, the CDR3 is TGTGCTAGTGGTTTATCTGACACCGGGGAGCTGTTTTTT.

This clone was seen once. The V call is TRBV11-3, the J call TRBJ2-7; tentatively, D is TRBD1 or TRBD2 (5 bases each). The CDR3 length is 14 residues. Germline loops: CDR1 SGHNT, CDR2 YENEEA. Between the trimmed V and J ends, which lost 5 bases and 3 bases, there was a span of 14 bases. CDR3 in amino acids: CASSPRDGHYEQYF. The CDR3 DNA follows: TGTGCCAGCAGCCCCCGGGACGGACACTACGAGCAGTACTTC.

The V call is TRBV28, the J call TRBJ2-5; D is possibly TRBD2 (6 bases). Germline values: CDR1 MDHEN, CDR2 SYDVKM. Trimming stripped 6 bases from V and 5 bases from J, with 19 bases between. CDR3 length equals 15 residues. The CDR3 DNA is TGTGCCAGCAGAACCGACGGGACTGGGTGGGAGACCCAGTACTTC. It yields the protein CASRTDGTGWETQYF.

About this clone: The identical CDR3 is also encoded by other nucleotide sequences in the sample. This sequence joins TRBV27 and TRBJ1-1; a weak D match, TRBD1 (5 bases). This CDR3 has 14 amino acids. Per the germline V gene, CDR1 is MNHEY and CDR2 is SMNVEV (reference sequence). V was pared by 2 bases and J by 1 base, with 8 bases between. In DNA, the CDR3 is TGTGCCAGCAGTTTAACGGGGGGGAACACTGAAGCTTTCTTT. Encoded protein: CASSLTGGNTEAFF.